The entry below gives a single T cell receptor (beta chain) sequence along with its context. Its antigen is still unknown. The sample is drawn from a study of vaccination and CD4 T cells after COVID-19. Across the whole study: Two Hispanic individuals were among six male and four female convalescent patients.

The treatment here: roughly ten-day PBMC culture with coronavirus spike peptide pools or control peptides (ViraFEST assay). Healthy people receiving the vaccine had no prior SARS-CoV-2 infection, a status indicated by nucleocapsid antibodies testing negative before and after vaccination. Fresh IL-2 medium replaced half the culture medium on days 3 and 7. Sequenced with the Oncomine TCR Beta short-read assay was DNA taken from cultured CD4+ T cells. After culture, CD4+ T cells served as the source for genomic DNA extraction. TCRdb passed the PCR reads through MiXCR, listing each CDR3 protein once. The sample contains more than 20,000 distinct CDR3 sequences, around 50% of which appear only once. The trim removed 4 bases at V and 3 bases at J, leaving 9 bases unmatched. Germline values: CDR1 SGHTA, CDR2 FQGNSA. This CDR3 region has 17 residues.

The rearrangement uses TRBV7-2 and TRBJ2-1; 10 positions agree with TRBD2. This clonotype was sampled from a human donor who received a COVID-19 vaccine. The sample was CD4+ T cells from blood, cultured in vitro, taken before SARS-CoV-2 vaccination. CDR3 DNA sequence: TGTGCCAGCAGCTCCTTAGCGGGGGGAAGTGGCTACAATGAGCAGTTCTTC. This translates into CASSSLAGGSGYNEQFF.